The rows below give T cell receptor beta chains drawn from one sample of a study of neurological immune-mediated disorders. In TCRdb, the 5' RACE reads were re-called with MiXCR into one record per CDR3 protein. The data show more than 40,000 distinct CDR3 sequences, with just over 3% seen just once and about 15% held by the top ten. Sequencing was performed on PBMCs. The receptor set was obtained from a woman aged 50 to 60 with multiple sclerosis. Both conserved end residues are part of each CDR3. D genes are given only for firm matches. Clone size is given for some rows only: seen once, a few or many times, or a class if the clone is expanded.

>TRBV4-1|TRBJ1-1|many|-
TGCGCCAGCAGCCTGACGGGGCACATGAACACTGAAGCTTTCTTT
CASSLTGHMNTEAFF
>TRBV5-8|TRBJ2-3|many|-
TGTGCCAGCAGCTTGTTGCTAGATCTGACAGATACGCAGTATTTT
CASSLLLDLTDTQYF
>TRBV5-1|TRBJ2-5|many|-
TGCGCCAGCAGCTTGGCCGCCGAAGAGACCCAGTACTTC
CASSLAAEETQYF
>TRBV20-1|TRBJ2-1|many|-
TGCAGTGCTAGGTCAATAACAGACAACAATGAGCAGTTCTTC
CSARSITDNNEQFF
>TRBV20-1|TRBJ2-1|many|-
TGCAGTGCTAGTGGTCCGGGTGAGCAGTTCTTC
CSASGPGEQFF
>TRBV10-2|TRBJ2-1|many|-
TGCGCCAGCAGTGAAGACGTAAACGAGAGCGGGCGATACAATGAGCAGTTCTTC
CASSEDVNESGRYNEQFF
>TRBV5-1|TRBJ1-4|many|-
TGCGCCAGCAGGGGTCGTAATGAAAAACTGTTTTTT
CASRGRNEKLFF
>TRBV7-2|TRBJ1-3|many|-
TGTGCCAGCAGCCGTGGCCCAGGTCCCGGAAACACCATATATTTT
CASSRGPGPGNTIYF
>TRBV12-3/TRBV12-4|TRBJ2-7|many|TRBD2
TGTGCCAGCAGCCATAGCGGGAGCTACGAGCAGTACTTC
CASSHSGSYEQYF
>TRBV20-1|TRBJ2-2|many|TRBD2
TGCAGTGCGCCACTAGCGGACCCGGTGAACACCGGGGAGCTGTTTTTT
CSAPLADPVNTGELFF
>TRBV20-1|TRBJ2-7|many|TRBD2
TGCAGTGCTAGGGGACTAGCGGACTACGAGCAGTACTTC
CSARGLADYEQYF
>TRBV7-2|TRBJ2-5|many|-
TGTGCCAGCAGCGTACCGGGAACCTTCGGAGGAGAGACCCAGTACTTC
CASSVPGTFGGETQYF
>TRBV20-1|TRBJ1-1|many|TRBD1
TGCAGTGCTCTACAGGGGTCCCTCCCTGAAGCTTTCTTT
CSALQGSLPEAFF
>TRBV20-1|TRBJ2-5|many|TRBD1
TGCAGTGCACCCGACAGGGACCAAGAGACCCAGTACTTC
CSAPDRDQETQYF
>TRBV5-1|TRBJ2-5|many|TRBD2
TGCGCCAGCAGCGTCGTGGCGGGGGGACAAGAGACCCAGTACTTC
CASSVVAGGQETQYF
>TRBV6-4|TRBJ2-2|many|-
TGTGCCAGCAGTGACTTCGGGGGCACCGGGGAGCTGTTTTTT
CASSDFGGTGELFF
>TRBV6-5|TRBJ2-5|many|-
TGTGCCAGCAGTCCTGGTGGGATGACCCAGTACTTC
CASSPGGMTQYF
>TRBV6-6|TRBJ2-1|many|TRBD1
TGTGCCAGCACCCCGGGACAGGGGGGTGAGCAGTTCTTC
CASTPGQGGEQFF
>TRBV12-3/TRBV12-4|TRBJ1-2|many|-
TGTGCCAGCCATGACAGCTTCTATGGCTACACCTTC
CASHDSFYGYTF
>TRBV3-1|TRBJ1-5|many|-
TGTGCCAGCAGCATGGGATTAAATCAGCCCCAGCATTTT
CASSMGLNQPQHF
>TRBV20-1|TRBJ2-2|many|-
TGCAGTGCTAGAGGGGGCAGGAGAAACACCGGGGAGCTGTTTTTT
CSARGGRRNTGELFF
>TRBV11-2|TRBJ1-2|many|-
TGTGCCAGCAGCTTTAAGTGGTCTGAACCTCAAGGCTACACCTTC
CASSFKWSEPQGYTF
>TRBV5-1|TRBJ2-1|many|TRBD2
TGCGCCAGCAGCTGGAGACTAGCGGGGGGCCCATACAATGAGCAGTTCTTC
CASSWRLAGGPYNEQFF
>TRBV29-1|TRBJ1-2|many|TRBD1
TGCAGCGTTGCATCGACAGGGGGAAATGGCTACACCTTC
CSVASTGGNGYTF
>TRBV12-3/TRBV12-4|TRBJ1-3|many|-
TGTGCCAGCACCGCGGGGGTATCTGGAAACACCATATATTTT
CASTAGVSGNTIYF
>TRBV5-6|TRBJ2-5|many|TRBD1
TGTGCCAGCAGCCCGGCCGGGACAGGGGAAAGGACCCAGTACTTC
CASSPAGTGERTQYF
>TRBV7-6|TRBJ2-2|few|TRBD2
TGTGCCAGCAGCCCGACTAGCGGAAGCACCGGGGAGCTGTTTTTT
CASSPTSGSTGELFF
>TRBV7-8|TRBJ2-5|many|-
TGTGCCAGCAGCTTAGCGCCCCCGGGGTTTGGGGAGACCCAGTACTTC
CASSLAPPGFGETQYF
>TRBV20-1|TRBJ2-3|many|-
TGCAGTGCCCGGGCAGGGGGCACAGATACGCAGTATTTT
CSARAGGTDTQYF
>TRBV10-3|TRBJ2-3|many|-
TGTGCCATCAGGAACAGGGAGGTTAGCGATACGCAGTATTTT
CAIRNREVSDTQYF
>TRBV9|TRBJ2-2|many|TRBD2
TGTGCCAGCAGCGTAGGCGGGAGGGCGTCCGGGGAGCTGTTTTTT
CASSVGGRASGELFF
>TRBV7-9|TRBJ2-7|many|TRBD2
TGTGCCAGCAGCCTCCCGCCGGGGGAGGGCCCTTACGAGCAGTACTTC
CASSLPPGEGPYEQYF
>TRBV29-1|TRBJ1-1|many|-
TGCAGCGTTGAAGGACCCGAGGGCCAGAACACTGAAGCTTTCTTT
CSVEGPEGQNTEAFF
>TRBV18|TRBJ1-3|many|-
TGTGCCAGCTCACCGACAGCGGAGGGAAACACCATATATTTT
CASSPTAEGNTIYF
>TRBV7-9|TRBJ1-6|-|-
TGTGCCAGCAGCGCTCAACAGGGACCTACAACCCTCAACTTT
CASSAQQGPTTLNF
>TRBV12-3/TRBV12-4|TRBJ2-3|many|-
TGTGCCAGCAGCCAACAATACCGGGAGAAAGCAGATACGCAGTATTTT
CASSQQYREKADTQYF
>TRBV10-3|TRBJ2-1|medium-sized|TRBD2
TGTGCCATCAGTGATCCGGGACTAGCGGGAATCAATGAGCAGTTCTTC
CAISDPGLAGINEQFF
>TRBV12-3/TRBV12-4|TRBJ2-6|many|TRBD1
TGTGCCAGCAGTCCGACAGGGTTAGGAGGGGCCAACGTCCTGACTTTC
CASSPTGLGGANVLTF
>TRBV20-1|TRBJ2-7|many|TRBD1
TGCAGTGCTAGAGATTCTTCCGGGACAGGTTTTCGCTACGAGCAGTACTTC
CSARDSSGTGFRYEQYF
>TRBV5-1|TRBJ1-1|many|-
TGCGCCAGCAGCCTACGACAAGGGATGAACACTGAAGCTTTCTTT
CASSLRQGMNTEAFF
>TRBV20-1|TRBJ2-4|many|TRBD1
TGCAGTGCTAGACCGACAGGGGGCACCACGAAGCCTACCATTCAGTACTTC
CSARPTGGTTKPTIQYF
>TRBV20-1|TRBJ1-5|many|-
TGCAGTGCTAGTCCAATCCGAGGCGGGAATCAGCCCCAGCATTTT
CSASPIRGGNQPQHF
>TRBV7-8|TRBJ2-3|many|-
TGTGCCAGCAGTGAAGGGGGAGCCATCACAGATACGCAGTATTTT
CASSEGGAITDTQYF
>TRBV4-2|TRBJ2-7|many|TRBD1
TGTGCCAGCAGCCCAGAGGGACAGGGGCTCTCCTACGAGCAGTACTTC
CASSPEGQGLSYEQYF
>TRBV20-1|TRBJ2-2|many|-
TGCAGTGCTAGGGGACCGCCAGGGGGGGAGCTGTTTTTT
CSARGPPGGELFF
>TRBV2|TRBJ1-1|many|-
TGTGCCAGCAGTGCCGCGGGGGGTGGCACTGAAGCTTTCTTT
CASSAAGGGTEAFF
>TRBV12-3/TRBV12-4|TRBJ1-1|many|-
TGTGCCAGCAGTCCCTGGGGTGGGGGAGGGAACACTGAAGCTTTCTTT
CASSPWGGGGNTEAFF
>TRBV20-1|TRBJ2-5|-|TRBD2
TGCAGTGCTAGTTCGGGTCGGGGTGGTACTAGCGGGAGCGAGACCCAGTACTTC
CSASSGRGGTSGSETQYF
>TRBV5-1|TRBJ2-7|many|TRBD2
TGCGCCAGCAGTCCCGGGACTAGCGTCTACGAGCAGTACTTC
CASSPGTSVYEQYF
>TRBV12-3/TRBV12-4|TRBJ2-3|many|TRBD2
TGTGCCAGCAGTATCCGACTAGCGGGGGTTACAGATACGCAGTATTTT
CASSIRLAGVTDTQYF
>TRBV5-1|TRBJ2-7|many|TRBD2
TGCGCCAGCAGCGGCGGGACTAGCGGCTCCTACGAGCAGTACTTC
CASSGGTSGSYEQYF
>TRBV7-2|TRBJ2-4|many|-
TGTGCCAGCAGCTTAGTAGCCGGCGGAAACATTCAGTACTTC
CASSLVAGGNIQYF
>TRBV20-1|TRBJ2-3|many|TRBD2
TGCAGTGCCGGGCGAAGGACTAGCGGGGGGGACCAACCAGATACGCAGTATTTT
CSAGRRTSGGDQPDTQYF
>TRBV20-1|TRBJ2-2|many|-
TGCAGTGCTAGATCAACTTTTGGGCCCGGGGAGCTGTTTTTT
CSARSTFGPGELFF
>TRBV5-6|TRBJ1-1|many|-
TGTGCCAGCAGTTCGGACCAGGGAACTGAAGCTTTCTTT
CASSSDQGTEAFF
>TRBV14|TRBJ2-6|many|-
TGTGCCAGCAGCGAGGGACACCTCTCTGGGGCCAACGTCCTGACTTTC
CASSEGHLSGANVLTF
>TRBV5-1|TRBJ2-3|many|-
TGCGCCAGCAGCTTGGAGTCCCCCCGAGATACGCAGTATTTT
CASSLESPRDTQYF